This T cell receptor beta chain derives from a study of shared clonotypes between healthy human individuals. The germline CDR1 and CDR2 sequences are SEHNR and FQNEAQ (reference sequence). V gave up 2 bases and J gave up 7 bases, with 11 bases separating them. There are 14 residues in the CDR3. The assay was immunoSEQ multiplex PCR, and TCRdb's table has in-frame clones only and misses some. This sample has roughly 640,000 clones, with about 97% found just once. Sample: naive CD4+ T cells sorted from blood. Subset given: CD45RA+ positively selected. The chain carries TRBV7-9 and TRBJ1-4, with a weak D call TRBD1 (6 bases). This sequence originates from a woman in her thirties in good health. The CDR3 here is CASSLTQGSEKLFF. The CDR3 coding sequence is TGTGCCAGCAGCTTAACCCAGGGGAGTGAAAAACTGTTTTTT.